Each of the 21 T cell receptor beta chains below was sequenced from the same sample in a study of Graves' ophthalmopathy and Graves' hyperthyroidism. Amplification of TCR beta CDR3 regions used RNA transcripts. The first round was an RT-PCR with HTBI primers, and the second round was a multiplex PCR. TCRdb re-called the multiplex PCR reads through MiXCR, storing one row per CDR3 protein. The table records fewer than 20,000 distinct CDR3 sequences, about 43% of them present only once. Sequencing used peripheral blood. The receptors stem from a woman aged 40 to 50 with stable Graves' hyperthyroidism.

By share, this clonotype counts as medium-sized. This chain joins TRBV20-1 and TRBJ1-2, with 7 bases lining up with TRBD1. Per germline, CDR1 DFQATT and CDR2 SNEGSKA (reference sequence). CDR3 length: 10 amino acids. CDR3 protein: CRTTGTGWTF. The CDR3 region has the DNA TGCAGAACGACAGGGACCGGGTGGACCTTC.

This clonotype showed up many times. This chain uses TRBV25-1 with TRBJ2-1; perhaps TRBD2 as D (6 bases). Trimming removed 5 bases at V and 3 bases at J, with 14 bases between. The CDR3 is made up of 15 amino acids. Germline CDR1 MGHDK, CDR2 SYGVNS. CDR3: CASSMMRGDYNEQFF. The CDR3 nucleotides are TGTGCCAGCAGTATGATGCGGGGAGACTACAATGAGCAGTTCTTC.

The genes are TRBV4-1 and TRBJ2-5, with TRBD2 matching 10 bases. The CDR3 has 16 amino acids. J was trimmed by 5 bases and V by 7 bases; bases with no gene match: 13. Germline V gene data show CDR1 as MGHRA and CDR2 as YSYEKL. The CDR3 DNA reads TGCGCCAGCAACCCGGGGGTAGCGGGGGGCGTGGAGACCCAGTACTTC. This translates into CASNPGVAGGVETQYF.

This clonotype was recorded at least ten times. The chain combines TRBV9 with TRBJ2-3; 9 bases are shared with TRBD2. The junction had 6 bases not matched to a gene; V was cut back by 0 bases and J by 4 bases. Germline assignment: CDR1 SGDLS and CDR2 YYNGEE. The CDR3 has 16 residues. The CDR3 reads CASSVGSSGAPDTQYF. The CDR3 DNA reads TGTGCCAGCAGCGTAGGTTCTAGCGGGGCACCAGATACGCAGTATTTT. The complete variable domain, with remaining parts taken from reference TRBV9 and TRBJ2-3, reads DSGVTQTPKHLITATGQRVTLRCSPRSGDLSVYWYQQSLDQGLQFLIQYYNGEERAKGNILERFSAQQFPDLHSELNLSSLELGDSALYFCASSVGSSGAPDTQYFGPGTRLTVL.

In its sample, this clonotype ranks as medium-sized (0.01 to 0.1%). The chain has TRBV15 and TRBJ2-1; TRBD1 matches at 7 bases. CDR1 and CDR2 from the germline V gene are LNHNV and YYDKDF (reference sequence). The CDR3 totals 16 residues. J lost 3 bases, V lost 3 bases, and 8 bases had no gene match. CDR3 in DNA: TGTGCCACCAGCAGCGTGCGAGGGACAGTCTACAATGAGCAGTTCTTC. Its translation is CATSSVRGTVYNEQFF. Full variable domain (remainder filled in from reference TRBV15 and TRBJ2-1): DAMVIQNPRYQVTQFGKPVTLSCSQTLNHNVMYWYQQKSSQAPKLLFHYYDKDFNNEADTPDNFQSRRPNTSFCFLDIRSPGLGDTAMYLCATSSVRGTVYNEQFFGPGTRLTVL.

Concerning this clonotype itself: The missing conserved phenylalanine or tryptophan at the end of this CDR3 makes a read error likely. The V gene is TRBV10-3, the J gene TRBJ2-6; D gene unclear. Per the germline V gene, CDR1 is ENHRY and CDR2 is SYGVKD. CDR3 size: 15 residues. Trimming removed 10 bases from V and 4 bases from J, with 17 bases in between. CDR3 sequence: CASSQTRSGANVLTL. Written as DNA, the CDR3 is TGTGCCAGCAGCCAGACTCGGTCCGGGGCCAACGTCCTGACTCTC.

Here the CDR3 reads CSARTLPQTGAAYEQYF. The CDR3 coding sequence is TGCAGTGCCAGAACGCTGCCCCAAACCGGGGCCGCCTACGAGCAGTACTTC. V usage is TRBV20-1 and J usage is TRBJ2-7; D might be TRBD1 or TRBD2, each matching 5 bases. Germline CDR1 is DFQATT and CDR2 is SNEGSKA (reference sequence). The V end was cut by 6 bases, the J end by 2 bases, with 26 bases between. This CDR3 spans 17 amino acids.

This sequence joins TRBV10-3 and TRBJ2-1; D is ambiguous. CDR3 length equals 13 residues. Looked up from germline, CDR1 is ENHRY and CDR2 is SYGVKD. Trimming stripped 4 bases from V and 4 bases from J, with 8 bases between. This CDR3 reads CAISGPIYNEQFF. The CDR3 nucleotides read TGTGCCATCAGTGGCCCTATATACAATGAGCAGTTCTTC.

The chain links TRBV7-6 to TRBJ2-1; perhaps TRBD2 as D (5 bases). The CDR3 is 13 amino acids. V gave up 4 bases and J gave up 5 bases, with 9 bases separating them. The germline V gene encodes CDR1 SGHVS and CDR2 FNYEAQ. Here the CDR3 reads CASSSPSNNEQFF. The CDR3 nucleotides read TGTGCCAGCAGCTCGCCTAGCAACAATGAGCAGTTCTTC. Variable domain in full (rest from reference TRBV7-6 and TRBJ2-1): GAGVSQSPRYKVTKRGQDVALRCDPISGHVSLYWYRQALGQGPEFLTYFNYEAQQDKSGLPNDRFSAERPEGSISTLTIQRTEQRDSAMYRCASSSPSNNEQFFGPGTRLTVL.

For this clonotype: Compared with germline, one end of the junction differs, possibly owing to a read error. The J gene is TRBJ2-7, the V gene TRBV7-9, with D possibly being TRBD1 (5 bases). This CDR3 is built from 13 residues. CDR1 is SEHNR and CDR2 is FQNEAQ in the germline V gene (reference sequence). In nucleotides, the CDR3 is TGTGCCAACAGCTTAGGGGTGGCCTACGAGCAGTACTTC. As protein: CANSLGVAYEQYF.

As for this clonotype: One end of the junction does not line up with germline, which may come from a read error. This sequence joins TRBV6-1 and TRBJ2-1; the match to TRBD1 covers 10 bases. This CDR3 region has 16 residues. Germline V gene sequence: CDR1 MNHNS, CDR2 SASEGT. Written as DNA, the CDR3 is TGTGCCGGCAGTGAAGTGGGACAGGGGTTGAACAATGAGCAGTTCTTC. Protein product: CAGSEVGQGLNNEQFF.

Concerning this clonotype: A junction boundary mismatches the germline segment, possibly from a read error. The rearrangement uses TRBV10-3 and TRBJ1-3, with 10 bases fitting TRBD1. The CDR3 is 16 amino acids. Germline CDR1 is ENHRY and CDR2 is SYGVKD. The CDR3 coding sequence is TGTGCCACCAGTGAAGCCGGGACAGGGGCCAGAAACACCATATATTTT. Protein sequence: CATSEAGTGARNTIYF.

By frequency in the sample, this clonotype is medium-sized (0.01 to 0.1%). J is TRBJ1-4 and V is TRBV10-2; D remains unclear. Deletions cut 0 bases from V and 6 bases from J, with 11 bases between. The length of the CDR3 is 15 residues. Germline-derived CDR1 and CDR2 are WSHSY and SAAADI. DNA of the CDR3: TGCGCCAGCAGTGAGTCAGAGGCTTGGCATGAAAAACTGTTTTTT. Translating it yields CASSESEAWHEKLFF.

This clonotype has a count of ten or more. The rearrangement links TRBV5-6 to TRBJ2-1; D is possibly TRBD1 (5 bases). Germline V gene data show CDR1 as SGHDT and CDR2 as YYEEEE. Trimming took 4 bases from V and 2 from J, leaving 13 bases between them. The CDR3 consists of 15 residues. The CDR3: CASSDKTEPYNEQFF. Written as DNA, the CDR3 is TGTGCCAGCAGCGATAAGACAGAACCCTACAATGAGCAGTTCTTC.

This sequence joins TRBV5-4 and TRBJ2-7; 13 bases match TRBD2. CDR1 and CDR2 (germline): SGHNT, YYREEE (reference sequence). The CDR3 is 16 amino acids. V shed 3 bases, J shed 4 bases, and the junction held 7 bases outside the gene matches. The CDR3 nucleotides read TGTGCCAGCAGCTCTAGGACTAGCGGGAGTCTATACGAGCAGTACTTC. The encoded protein is CASSSRTSGSLYEQYF.

This clonotype is deemed medium-sized. This chain links TRBV24-1 with TRBJ2-7; TRBD1 matches 12 bases. CDR1 and CDR2 from the germline V gene are KGHDR and SFDVKD. The CDR3 spans 16 residues. J was trimmed by 3 bases and V by 7 bases; bases with no gene match: 9. CDR3 nucleotide sequence: TGTGCCACCAGATACAATGGGACAGGGGGCTTCTACGAGCAGTACTTC. Protein sequence: CATRYNGTGGFYEQYF.

The table lists this clonotype with many counts. This chain uses TRBV9 with TRBJ2-3; TRBD1 aligns across 11 bases. CDR3 size: 14 residues. V trimming: 5 bases; J trimming: 3 bases; junction bases outside the gene matches: 2. Germline V gives CDR1 SGDLS, CDR2 YYNGEE. In nucleotides, the CDR3 is TGTGCCAGCAGTCGGGACAGGGGGACAGATACGCAGTATTTT. It yields the protein CASSRDRGTDTQYF. Together with reference TRBV9 and TRBJ2-3, the CDR3 gives the full variable domain: DSGVTQTPKHLITATGQRVTLRCSPRSGDLSVYWYQQSLDQGLQFLIQYYNGEERAKGNILERFSAQQFPDLHSELNLSSLELGDSALYFCASSRDRGTDTQYFGPGTRLTVL.

A few counts support this clonotype. The rearrangement uses TRBV24-1 and TRBJ1-5; D unresolved. The CDR3 loop spans 9 amino acids. Trimming shortened V by 11 bases and J by 2 bases, and 0 bases separated the two germline ends. Germline lookup yields CDR1 KGHDR and CDR2 SFDVKD. CDR3 bases: TGTGCCAGCAATCAGCCCCAGCATTTT. Encoded protein: CASNQPQHF.

The chain carries TRBV30 and TRBJ2-1; the D is unclear. The CDR3 runs to 12 residues. CDR1 is GTSNPN, CDR2 SVGIG, per germline (reference sequence). V dropped 2 bases and J dropped 9 bases, with 11 bases sitting between them. The CDR3 spells CAWSTPLAEQFF. CDR3 bases: TGTGCCTGGAGTACACCGTTGGCTGAGCAGTTCTTC.

This clonotype was seen only a few times. The CDR3 region has the DNA TGTGCCAGCAGTTACTCGGTCGGGGGAGGTAACTATGGCTACACCTTC. Its translation: CASSYSVGGGNYGYTF. V gene TRBV6-5 combines with J gene TRBJ1-2, with a weak D call TRBD1 (5 bases). Germline V gene sequence: CDR1 MNHEY, CDR2 SVGAGI. The CDR3 has 16 amino acids. The V end lost 0 bases, the J end lost 1 base, and 12 bases lay between the germline ends.

The J gene is TRBJ1-1, the V gene TRBV2, with 10 nucleotides matching TRBD1. Looked up from germline, CDR1 is SNHLY and CDR2 is FYNNEI. The CDR3 covers 15 residues. V dropped 5 bases and J dropped 3; count of bases not matched to a gene: 6. In DNA form, the CDR3 reads TGTGCCAGCAGTTCGAGGACAGGGGGGCACACTGAAGCTTTCTTT. This encodes CASSSRTGGHTEAFF. The variable domain in full, with the rest retrieved from reference TRBV2 and TRBJ1-1, is EPEVTQTPSHQVTQMGQEVILRCVPISNHLYFYWYRQILGQKVEFLVSFYNNEISEKSEIFDDQFSVERPDGSNFTLKIRSTKLEDSAMYFCASSSRTGGHTEAFFGQGTRLTVV.